This record concerns one T cell receptor beta chain sequence. Its specificity is not known. Primers for the PCR totalled 60 Vbeta and 13 Jbeta. The method was immunoSEQ multiplex PCR; TCRdb's version includes in-frame clones alone and lacks a portion of them. The profile shows roughly 190,000 clones, 81% of them singletons. This CDR3 has 15 residues. Trimming shortened V by 0 bases and J by 5 bases, and 13 bases separated the two germline ends. The germline gives CDR1 LNHDA, CDR2 SQIVND (reference sequence). This sample was taken from a study of cytomegalovirus exposure and HLA in healthy donors. Study-wide findings and caveats: Later work associated roughly 17,000 TCR beta sequences with HLA alleles at 0.05 false discovery rate. Researchers catalogued roughly 170 TCR beta chains as cytomegalovirus-associated.

The rearrangement links TRBV19 to TRBJ1-2; possibly TRBD1 for D (6 bases). The sequence derives from a man over 45 in good health and CMV-seronegative. Sample: PBMCs. CDR3 sequence reads: CASSIDRGARYGYTF. CDR3 nucleotide sequence: TGTGCCAGTAGTATAGATCGGGGGGCCCGGTATGGCTACACCTTC.